This T cell receptor beta chain derives from a study of long-term antiretroviral therapy in people with HIV. Study observations and caveats: Missing from the dataset were any data on ART adherence, viral resistance or therapy changes. Clonotypes expanded prior to ART showed repertoire dominance at all sampled time points.

To note about this clone: Its antigen is not known.

The CDR3 spans 15 residues. The V segment lost 4 bases and the J segment 9 bases; nucleotides outside the gene matches: 4. Per the germline V gene, CDR1 is SGHNT and CDR2 is YENEEA. Run at survey level, the immunoSEQ assay was version v3.0. Each sample had sequencing targeting about 40,000-50,000 T-cell genomes. Repertoires were generated with immunoSEQ multiplex PCR, while TCRdb's copy carries only in-frame clones and drops some. The profile shows tens of thousands of clones, approximately 94% of them singletons. The chain links TRBV11-3 to TRBJ2-1, with 15 bases aligning to TRBD2. The source was unsorted PBMCs, collected 7.4 years after starting antiretroviral therapy. The TCR comes from a man aged 50-59 years with HIV. Written as DNA, the CDR3 is TGTGCCAGCAGCTCTGGGACTAGCGGGGGGATTGAGCAGTTCTTC. Amino acids: CASSSGTSGGIEQFF. Looking up the rest from reference TRBV11-3 and TRBJ2-1 gives the full variable domain: EAGVVQSPRYKIIEKKQPVAFWCNPISGHNTLYWYLQNLGQGPELLIRYENEEAVDDSQLPKDRFSAERLKGVDSTLKIQPAELGDSAVYLCASSSGTSGGIEQFFGPGTRLTVL.